This T cell receptor (beta chain) was identified during a study of spatial heterogeneity in lung cancer. Overall study: Sequences of the beta chain were consistently detected in greater numbers than alpha-chain sequences. Every unique TCR and UMI combination, on average, appeared more than ten times in raw reads.

Unique molecular identifiers tagged every individual TCR cDNA molecule. TCRdb ran MiXCR on the 5' RACE reads and lists one entry per CDR3 protein. The sample yields about 15,000 distinct CDR3 sequences, 7.5% to 8.5% seen once. The time point denotes: sample taken at primary tumor resection. Unsorted whole RNA of tumor, nontumor lung or frozen PBMC was sequenced. This clonotype was seen more than once but under ten times. Its antigen is undetermined. Whole-study findings and limits: There were more appearances of ubiquitous expanded tumor TCRs in blood at resection than at follow-up.

The germline gives CDR1 MNHEY, CDR2 SVGEGT. This CDR3 region has 14 residues. The V and J ends lost 7 bases and 2 bases respectively, with 14 bases between them. The chain combines TRBV6-2 or TRBV6-3 with TRBJ1-2; D is perhaps TRBD1 (6 bases). The specimen was PBMCs, collected at surgery. This receptor was identified in a female donor with early-stage non-small cell lung cancer. Here the CDR3 reads CASKAVTGNYGYTF. The CDR3 DNA is TGTGCCAGCAAAGCCGTGACAGGAAACTATGGCTACACCTTC.